A selection of T cell receptor beta chains follows, all from one sample in a study of patients with pleural tuberculosis. TCRdb reanalysed the reads using MiXCR and keeps one entry per CDR3 protein. The profile shows under 55,000 distinct CDR3 sequences, 7.3% of them singletons. The receptors shown here come from a human donor with pleural tuberculosis. The CDR3 runs from the conserved cysteine through the conserved F or W. The order of the fields is D gene, V gene, J gene, clone size, CDR3 protein, CDR3 DNA. D genes are given only for firm matches. Size tells how often a clone was seen (once, few, many) or the class of an expanded clone, and some rows leave it out.

TRBD1	TRBV11-2	TRBJ1-2	many	CASSLQGASYGYTF	TGTGCCAGCAGCTTGCAGGGGGCGAGCTATGGCTACACCTTC
.	TRBV3-1	TRBJ2-3	many	CASSLRLGGDTQYF	TGTGCCAGCAGCCTCCGACTAGGGGGAGATACGCAGTATTTT
.	TRBV25-1	TRBJ1-1	many	CASSEGGNTEAFF	TGTGCCAGCAGTGAGGGGGGTAACACTGAAGCTTTCTTT
TRBD1	TRBV5-1	TRBJ1-1	.	CASQGEGPEAFF	TGCGCCAGCCAGGGGGAGGGTCCTGAAGCTTTCTTT
.	TRBV11-1	TRBJ1-5	many	CASSLGAPSSNQPQHF	TGTGCCAGCAGCTTAGGGGCACCGTCTAGCAATCAGCCCCAGCATTTT
TRBD2	TRBV28	TRBJ2-3	many	CASKGLAGVPDTQYF	TGTGCCAGCAAGGGACTAGCGGGAGTCCCAGATACGCAGTATTTT
.	TRBV9	TRBJ1-1	.	CASSVLQSNTEAFF	TGTGCCAGCAGCGTCCTACAGTCGAACACTGAAGCTTTCTTT
.	TRBV12-3/TRBV12-4	TRBJ2-5	many	CASSSLGEGTQYF	TGTGCCAGCAGCAGTTTGGGCGAGGGGACCCAGTACTTC
TRBD1	TRBV13	TRBJ2-2	few	CASSPGTGNTGELFF	TGTGCCAGCAGCCCGGGGACAGGGAACACCGGGGAGCTGTTTTTT
.	TRBV6-1	TRBJ2-3	many	CASSEFRTDTQYF	TGTGCCAGCAGTGAGTTCCGGACAGATACGCAGTATTTT
.	TRBV11-1	TRBJ1-5	many	CASSWNSNQPQHF	TGTGCCAGCAGCTGGAATAGCAATCAGCCCCAGCATTTT